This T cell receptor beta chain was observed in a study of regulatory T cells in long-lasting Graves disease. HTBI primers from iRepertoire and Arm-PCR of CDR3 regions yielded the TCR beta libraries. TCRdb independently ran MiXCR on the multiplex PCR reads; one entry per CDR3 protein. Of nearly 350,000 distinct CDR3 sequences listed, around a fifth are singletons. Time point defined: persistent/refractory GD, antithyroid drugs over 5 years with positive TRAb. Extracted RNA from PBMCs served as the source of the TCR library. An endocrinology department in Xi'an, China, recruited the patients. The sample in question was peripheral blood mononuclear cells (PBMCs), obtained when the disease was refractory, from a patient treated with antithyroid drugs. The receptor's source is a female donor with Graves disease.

The CDR3 region has the DNA TGTGCCAGCAGTGTTTTACAGGGTCAGCCCCAGCATTTT. Translation: CASSVLQGQPQHF. The rearrangement joins TRBV6-4 to TRBJ1-5, with a possible D match to TRBD1 (6 bases). There are 13 residues in the CDR3. Trimming stripped 4 bases from V and 6 bases from J, with 10 bases between. Per germline, CDR1 MRHNA and CDR2 SNTAGT.